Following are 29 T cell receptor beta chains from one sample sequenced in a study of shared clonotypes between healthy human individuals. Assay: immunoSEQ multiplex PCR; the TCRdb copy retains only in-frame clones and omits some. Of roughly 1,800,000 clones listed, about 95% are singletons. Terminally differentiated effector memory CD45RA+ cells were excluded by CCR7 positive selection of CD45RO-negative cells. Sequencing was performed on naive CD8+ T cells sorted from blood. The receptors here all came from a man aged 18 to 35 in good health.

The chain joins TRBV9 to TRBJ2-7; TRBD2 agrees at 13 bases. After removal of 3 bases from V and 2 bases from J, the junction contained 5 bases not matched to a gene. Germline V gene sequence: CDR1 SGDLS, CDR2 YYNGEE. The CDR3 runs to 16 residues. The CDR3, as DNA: TGTGCCAGCAGCGAGGGGACTAGCGGGGAGACCTACGAGCAGTACTTC. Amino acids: CASSEGTSGETYEQYF.

CDR3 region: CASSLSGLEGEQYF. CDR3 in DNA: TGTGCCAGCAGTTTATCAGGGTTGGAAGGCGAGCAGTACTTC. The V call is TRBV27, the J call TRBJ2-7; D is uncertain. The germline gives CDR1 MNHEY, CDR2 SMNVEV (reference sequence). The V and J ends lost 0 bases and 6 bases respectively, with 12 bases between them. The CDR3 covers 14 residues.

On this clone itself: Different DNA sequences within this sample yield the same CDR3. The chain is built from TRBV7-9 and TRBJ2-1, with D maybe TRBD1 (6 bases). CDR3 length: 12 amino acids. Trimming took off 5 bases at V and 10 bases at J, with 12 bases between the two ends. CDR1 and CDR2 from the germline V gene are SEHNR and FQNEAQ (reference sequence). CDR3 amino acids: CASSLGAGEQFF. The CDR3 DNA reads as TGTGCCAGCAGCCTGGGGGCAGGGGAGCAGTTCTTC.

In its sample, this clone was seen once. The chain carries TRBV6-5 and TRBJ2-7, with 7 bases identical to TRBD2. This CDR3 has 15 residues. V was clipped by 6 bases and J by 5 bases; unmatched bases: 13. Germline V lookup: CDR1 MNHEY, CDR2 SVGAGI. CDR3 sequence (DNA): TGTGCCAGCAGCAATAGCGGGTGGCTCGTCGACGAGCAGTACTTC. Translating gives CASSNSGWLVDEQYF.

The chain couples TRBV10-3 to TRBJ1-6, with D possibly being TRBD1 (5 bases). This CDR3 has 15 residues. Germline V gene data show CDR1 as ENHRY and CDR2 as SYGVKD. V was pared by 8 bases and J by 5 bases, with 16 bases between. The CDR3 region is CAIGGARFDNSPLHF. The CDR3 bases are TGTGCCATCGGAGGGGCTCGGTTTGATAATTCACCCCTCCACTTT.

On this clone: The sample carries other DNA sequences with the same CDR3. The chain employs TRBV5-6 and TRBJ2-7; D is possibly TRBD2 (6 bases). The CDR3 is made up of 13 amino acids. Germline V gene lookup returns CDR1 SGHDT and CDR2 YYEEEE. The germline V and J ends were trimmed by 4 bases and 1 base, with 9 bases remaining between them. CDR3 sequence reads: CASSTGTSYEQYF. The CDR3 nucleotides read TGTGCCAGCAGCACCGGGACTTCCTACGAGCAGTACTTC. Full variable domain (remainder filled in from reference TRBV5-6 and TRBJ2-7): DAGVTQSPTHLIKTRGQQVTLRCSPKSGHDTVSWYQQALGQGPQFIFQYYEEEERQRGNFPDRFSGHQFPNYSSELNVNALLLGDSALYLCASSTGTSYEQYFGPGTRLTVT.

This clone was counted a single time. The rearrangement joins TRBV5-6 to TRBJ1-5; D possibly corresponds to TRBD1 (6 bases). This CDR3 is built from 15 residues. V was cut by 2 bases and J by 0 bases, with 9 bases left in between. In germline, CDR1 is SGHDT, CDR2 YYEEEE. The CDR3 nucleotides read TGTGCCAGCAGCTTTGGGGGCAATAGCAATCAGCCCCAGCATTTT. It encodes CASSFGGNSNQPQHF.

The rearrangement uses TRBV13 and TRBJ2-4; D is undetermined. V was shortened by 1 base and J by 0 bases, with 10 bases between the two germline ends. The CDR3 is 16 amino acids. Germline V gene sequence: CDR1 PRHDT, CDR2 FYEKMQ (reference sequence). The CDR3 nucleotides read TGTGCCAGCAGCTTAGTTTCGAGGACAGCCAAAAACATTCAGTACTTC. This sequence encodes CASSLVSRTAKNIQYF.

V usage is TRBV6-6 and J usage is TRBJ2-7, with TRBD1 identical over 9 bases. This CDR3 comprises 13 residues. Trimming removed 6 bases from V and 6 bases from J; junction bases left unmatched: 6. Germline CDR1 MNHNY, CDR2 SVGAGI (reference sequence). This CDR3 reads CASSPGQGPEQYF. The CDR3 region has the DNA TGTGCCAGCAGCCCCGGACAGGGGCCCGAGCAGTACTTC.

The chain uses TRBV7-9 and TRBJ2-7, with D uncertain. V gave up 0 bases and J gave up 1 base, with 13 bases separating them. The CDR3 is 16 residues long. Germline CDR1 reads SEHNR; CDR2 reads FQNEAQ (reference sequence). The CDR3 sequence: CASSLALGISSYEQYF. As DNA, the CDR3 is TGTGCCAGCAGCTTAGCGCTTGGGATAAGTTCCTACGAGCAGTACTTC.

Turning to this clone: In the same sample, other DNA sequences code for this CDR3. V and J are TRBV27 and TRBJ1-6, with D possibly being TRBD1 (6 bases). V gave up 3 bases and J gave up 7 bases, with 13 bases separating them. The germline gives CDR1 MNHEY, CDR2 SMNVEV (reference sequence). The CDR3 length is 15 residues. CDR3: CASSFGGGLNSPLHF. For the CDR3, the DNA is TGTGCCAGCAGTTTCGGAGGGGGACTAAATTCACCCCTCCACTTT.

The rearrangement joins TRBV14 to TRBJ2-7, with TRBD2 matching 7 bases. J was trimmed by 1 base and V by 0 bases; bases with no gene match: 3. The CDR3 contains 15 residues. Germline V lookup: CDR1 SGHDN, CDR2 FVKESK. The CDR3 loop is CASSQEGEGSYEQYF. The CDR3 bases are TGTGCCAGCAGCCAAGAGGGGGAGGGTTCCTACGAGCAGTACTTC.

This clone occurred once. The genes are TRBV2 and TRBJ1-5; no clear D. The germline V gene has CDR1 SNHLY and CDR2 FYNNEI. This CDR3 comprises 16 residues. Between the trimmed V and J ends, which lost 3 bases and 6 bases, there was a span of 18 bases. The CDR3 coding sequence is TGTGCCAGCAGTGAGTCCGCCGCCCTAACGGGTCAGCCCCAGCATTTT. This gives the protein CASSESAALTGQPQHF. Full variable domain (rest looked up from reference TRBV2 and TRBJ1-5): EPEVTQTPSHQVTQMGQEVILRCVPISNHLYFYWYRQILGQKVEFLVSFYNNEISEKSEIFDDQFSVERPDGSNFTLKIRSTKLEDSAMYFCASSESAALTGQPQHFGDGTRLSIL.

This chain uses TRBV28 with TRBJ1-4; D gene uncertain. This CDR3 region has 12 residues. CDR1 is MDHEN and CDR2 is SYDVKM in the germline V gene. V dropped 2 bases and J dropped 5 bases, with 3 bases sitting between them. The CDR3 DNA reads TGTGCCAGCAGTTTAGGAAATGAAAAACTGTTTTTT. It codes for CASSLGNEKLFF.

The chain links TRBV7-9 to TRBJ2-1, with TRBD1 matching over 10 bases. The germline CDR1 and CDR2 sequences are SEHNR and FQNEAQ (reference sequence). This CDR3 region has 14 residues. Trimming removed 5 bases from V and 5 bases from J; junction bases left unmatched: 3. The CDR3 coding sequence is TGTGCCAGCAGCCCCGGGACAGGGGACAATGAGCAGTTCTTC. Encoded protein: CASSPGTGDNEQFF.

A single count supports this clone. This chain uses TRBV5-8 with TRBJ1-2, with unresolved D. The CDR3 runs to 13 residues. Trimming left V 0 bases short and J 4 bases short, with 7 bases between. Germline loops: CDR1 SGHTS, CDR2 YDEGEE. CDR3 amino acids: CASSLGSLYGYTF. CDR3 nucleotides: TGTGCCAGCAGCTTGGGGAGCCTCTATGGCTACACCTTC.

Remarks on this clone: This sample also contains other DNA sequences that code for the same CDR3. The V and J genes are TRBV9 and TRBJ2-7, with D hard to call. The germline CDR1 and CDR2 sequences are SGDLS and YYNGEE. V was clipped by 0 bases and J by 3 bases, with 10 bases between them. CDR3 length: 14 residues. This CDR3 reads CASSVGGSDYEQYF. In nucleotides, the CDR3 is TGTGCCAGCAGCGTAGGAGGCAGCGACTACGAGCAGTACTTC.

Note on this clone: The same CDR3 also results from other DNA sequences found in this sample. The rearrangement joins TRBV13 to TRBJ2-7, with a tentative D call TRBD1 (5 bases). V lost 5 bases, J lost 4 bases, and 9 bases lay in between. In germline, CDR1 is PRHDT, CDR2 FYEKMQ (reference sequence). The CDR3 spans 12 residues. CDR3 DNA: TGTGCCAGCAGCGAGCAGGGTTACGAGCAGTACTTC. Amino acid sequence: CASSEQGYEQYF.

CDR3: CASSRLISTGELFF. CDR3 DNA: TGTGCCAGCAGTAGGCTTATAAGCACCGGGGAGCTGTTTTTT. This rearrangement joins TRBV27 to TRBJ2-2; D remains ambiguous. This CDR3 contains 14 residues. Germline V lookup: CDR1 MNHEY, CDR2 SMNVEV (reference sequence). With 5 bases removed from V and 4 bases from J, the gap between germline ends came to 11 bases.

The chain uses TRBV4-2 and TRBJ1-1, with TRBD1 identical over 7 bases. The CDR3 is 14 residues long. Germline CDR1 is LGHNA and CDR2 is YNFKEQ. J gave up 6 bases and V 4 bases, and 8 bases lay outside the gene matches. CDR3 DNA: TGTGCCAGCAGCCGCCACGACAGGGACGCTGAAGCTTTCTTT. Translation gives CASSRHDRDAEAFF.

CDR3 residues: CASSPITDEKLFF. The CDR3 nucleotides read TGTGCCAGCAGCCCGATAACGGATGAAAAACTGTTTTTT. The chain recombines TRBV27 with TRBJ1-4; D unclear. Germline CDR1 is MNHEY and CDR2 is SMNVEV (reference sequence). The germline V and J ends were trimmed by 6 bases and 6 bases, with 11 bases remaining between them. The CDR3 is 13 amino acids.

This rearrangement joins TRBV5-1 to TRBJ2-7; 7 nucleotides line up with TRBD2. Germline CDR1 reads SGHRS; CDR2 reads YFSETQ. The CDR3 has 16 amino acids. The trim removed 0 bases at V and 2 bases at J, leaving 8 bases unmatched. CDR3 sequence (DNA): TGCGCCAGCAGCTTGGCCATAGGACTAGGGACCTACGAGCAGTACTTC. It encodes CASSLAIGLGTYEQYF.

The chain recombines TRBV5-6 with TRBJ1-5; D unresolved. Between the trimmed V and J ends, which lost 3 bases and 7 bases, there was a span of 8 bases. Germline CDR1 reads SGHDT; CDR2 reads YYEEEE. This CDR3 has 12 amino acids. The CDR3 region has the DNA TGTGCCAGCAGCTCAGATGGCCAGCCCCAGCATTTT. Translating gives CASSSDGQPQHF.

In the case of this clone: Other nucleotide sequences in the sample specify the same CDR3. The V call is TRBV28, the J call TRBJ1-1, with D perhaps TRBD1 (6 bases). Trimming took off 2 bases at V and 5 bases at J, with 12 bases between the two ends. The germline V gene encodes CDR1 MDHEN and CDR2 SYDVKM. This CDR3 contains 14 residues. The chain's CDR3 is CASSLQGSGTEAFF. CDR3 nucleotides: TGTGCCAGCAGTTTACAGGGGAGTGGGACTGAAGCTTTCTTT. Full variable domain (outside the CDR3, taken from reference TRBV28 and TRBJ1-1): DVKVTQSSRYLVKRTGEKVFLECVQDMDHENMFWYRQDPGLGLRLIYFSYDVKMKEKGDIPEGYSVSREKKERFSLILESASTNQTSMYLCASSLQGSGTEAFFGQGTRLTVV.

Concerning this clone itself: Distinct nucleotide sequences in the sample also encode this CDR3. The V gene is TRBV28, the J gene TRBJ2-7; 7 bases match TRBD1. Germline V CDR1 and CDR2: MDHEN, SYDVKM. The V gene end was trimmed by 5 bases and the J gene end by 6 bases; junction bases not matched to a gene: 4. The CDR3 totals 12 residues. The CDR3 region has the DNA TGTGCCAGCAGTCTTCCAGGGGGCGAGCAGTACTTC. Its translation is CASSLPGGEQYF.

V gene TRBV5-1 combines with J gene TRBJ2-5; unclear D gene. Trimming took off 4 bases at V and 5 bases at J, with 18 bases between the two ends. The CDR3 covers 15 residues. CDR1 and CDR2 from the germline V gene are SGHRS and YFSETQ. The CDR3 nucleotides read TGCGCCAGCAGCCAAATTCCTTCGCGCCAGGAGACCCAGTACTTC. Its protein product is CASSQIPSRQETQYF.

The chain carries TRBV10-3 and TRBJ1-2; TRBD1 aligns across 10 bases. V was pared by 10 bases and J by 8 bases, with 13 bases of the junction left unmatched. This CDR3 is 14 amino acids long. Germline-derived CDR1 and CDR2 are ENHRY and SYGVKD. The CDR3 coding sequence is TGTGCCACCACCTTCCCCGGGACAGGGGACGGCTACACCTTC. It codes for CATTFPGTGDGYTF.

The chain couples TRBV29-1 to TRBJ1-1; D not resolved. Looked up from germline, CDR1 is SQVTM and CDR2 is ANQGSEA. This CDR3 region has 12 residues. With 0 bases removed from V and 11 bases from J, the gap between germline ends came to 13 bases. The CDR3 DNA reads TGCAGCGTTGAAGATCTATGGGCAGCGGCTTTCTTT. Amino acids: CSVEDLWAAAFF.

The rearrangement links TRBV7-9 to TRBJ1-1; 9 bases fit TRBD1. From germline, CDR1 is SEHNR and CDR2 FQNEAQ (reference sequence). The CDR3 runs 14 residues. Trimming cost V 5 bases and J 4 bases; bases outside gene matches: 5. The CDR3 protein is CASSPDRGVTEAFF. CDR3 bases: TGTGCCAGCAGCCCGGACAGGGGAGTCACTGAAGCTTTCTTT. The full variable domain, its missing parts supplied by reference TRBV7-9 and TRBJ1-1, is DTGVSQNPRHKITKRGQNVTFRCDPISEHNRLYWYRQTLGQGPEFLTYFQNEAQLEKSRLLSDRFSAERPKGSFSTLEIQRTEQGDSAMYLCASSPDRGVTEAFFGQGTRLTVV.